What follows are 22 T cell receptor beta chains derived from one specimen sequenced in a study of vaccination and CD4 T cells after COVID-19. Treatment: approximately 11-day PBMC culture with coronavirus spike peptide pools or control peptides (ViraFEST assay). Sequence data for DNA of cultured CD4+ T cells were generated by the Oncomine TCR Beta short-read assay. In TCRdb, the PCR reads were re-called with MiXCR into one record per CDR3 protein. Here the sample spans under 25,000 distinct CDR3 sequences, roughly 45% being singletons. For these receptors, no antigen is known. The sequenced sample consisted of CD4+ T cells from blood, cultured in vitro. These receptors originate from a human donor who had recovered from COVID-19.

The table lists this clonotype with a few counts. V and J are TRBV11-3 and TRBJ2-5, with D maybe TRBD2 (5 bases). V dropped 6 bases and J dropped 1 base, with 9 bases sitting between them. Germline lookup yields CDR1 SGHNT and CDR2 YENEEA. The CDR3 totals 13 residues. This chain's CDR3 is CASSWTLQETQYF. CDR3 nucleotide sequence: TGTGCCAGCAGTTGGACTCTCCAAGAGACCCAGTACTTC. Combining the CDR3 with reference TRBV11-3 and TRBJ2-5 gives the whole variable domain EAGVVQSPRYKIIEKKQPVAFWCNPISGHNTLYWYLQNLGQGPELLIRYENEEAVDDSQLPKDRFSAERLKGVDSTLKIQPAELGDSAVYLCASSWTLQETQYFGPGTRLLVL.

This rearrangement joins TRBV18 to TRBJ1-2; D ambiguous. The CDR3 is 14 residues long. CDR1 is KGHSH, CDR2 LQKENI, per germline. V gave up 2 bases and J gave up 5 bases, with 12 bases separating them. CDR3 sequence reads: CASSPAGSRYGYTF. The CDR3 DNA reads TGTGCCAGCTCACCAGCTGGGTCAAGATATGGCTACACCTTC.

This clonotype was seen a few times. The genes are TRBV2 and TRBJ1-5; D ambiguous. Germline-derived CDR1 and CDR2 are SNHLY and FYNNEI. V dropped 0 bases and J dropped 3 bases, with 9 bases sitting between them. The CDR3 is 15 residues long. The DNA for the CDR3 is TGTGCCAGCAGTGAAGCCGAACAGAACAATCAGCCCCAGCATTTT. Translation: CASSEAEQNNQPQHF.

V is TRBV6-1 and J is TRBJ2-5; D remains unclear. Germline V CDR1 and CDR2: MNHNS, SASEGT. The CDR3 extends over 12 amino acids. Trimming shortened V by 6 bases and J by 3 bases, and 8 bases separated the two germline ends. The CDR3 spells CASRRREETQYF. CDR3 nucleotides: TGTGCCAGCAGGAGAAGGGAAGAGACCCAGTACTTC.

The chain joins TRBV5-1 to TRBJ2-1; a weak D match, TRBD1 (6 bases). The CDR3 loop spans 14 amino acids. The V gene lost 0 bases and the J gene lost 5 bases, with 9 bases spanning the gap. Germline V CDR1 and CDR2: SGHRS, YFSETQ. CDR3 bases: TGCGCCAGCAGCTTGGATCAGGGGCACAATGAGCAGTTCTTC. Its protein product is CASSLDQGHNEQFF.

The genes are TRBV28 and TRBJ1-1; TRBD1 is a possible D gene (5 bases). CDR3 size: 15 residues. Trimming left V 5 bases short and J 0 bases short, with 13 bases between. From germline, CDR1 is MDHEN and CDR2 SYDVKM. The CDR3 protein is CASSLEGHLNTEAFF. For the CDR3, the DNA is TGTGCCAGCAGTCTGGAAGGACACTTGAACACTGAAGCTTTCTTT.

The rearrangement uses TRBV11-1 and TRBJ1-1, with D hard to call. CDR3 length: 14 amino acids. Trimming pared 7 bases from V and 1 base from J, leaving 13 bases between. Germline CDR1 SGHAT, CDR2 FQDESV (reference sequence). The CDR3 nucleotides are TGTGCCAGCAAGCGCGGGCAGTGGAACACTGAAGCTTTCTTT. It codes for CASKRGQWNTEAFF.

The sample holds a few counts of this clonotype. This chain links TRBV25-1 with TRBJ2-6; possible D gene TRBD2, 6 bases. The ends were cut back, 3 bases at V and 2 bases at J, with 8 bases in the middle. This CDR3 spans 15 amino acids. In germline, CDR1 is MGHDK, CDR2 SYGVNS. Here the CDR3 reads CASSEWRAGANVLTF. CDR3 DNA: TGTGCCAGCAGTGAGTGGAGGGCTGGGGCCAACGTCCTGACTTTC.

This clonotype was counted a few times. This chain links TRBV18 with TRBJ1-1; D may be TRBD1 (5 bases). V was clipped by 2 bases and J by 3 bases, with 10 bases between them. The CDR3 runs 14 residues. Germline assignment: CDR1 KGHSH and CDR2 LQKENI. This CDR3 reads CASSPGGIYTEAFF. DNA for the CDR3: TGTGCCAGCTCACCAGGGGGGATATACACTGAAGCTTTCTTT.

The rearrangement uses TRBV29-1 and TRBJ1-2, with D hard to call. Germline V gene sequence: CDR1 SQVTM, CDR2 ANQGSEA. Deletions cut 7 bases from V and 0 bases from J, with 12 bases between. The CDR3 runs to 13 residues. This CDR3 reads CSAQDTSNYGYTF. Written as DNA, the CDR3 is TGCAGCGCCCAAGACACGTCTAACTATGGCTACACCTTC.

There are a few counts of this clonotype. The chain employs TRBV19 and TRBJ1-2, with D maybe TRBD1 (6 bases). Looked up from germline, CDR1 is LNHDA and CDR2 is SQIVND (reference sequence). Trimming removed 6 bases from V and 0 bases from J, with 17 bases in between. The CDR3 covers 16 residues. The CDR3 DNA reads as TGTGCCAGTAGCGGACGAGGGACACCAGCTAACTATGGCTACACCTTC. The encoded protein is CASSGRGTPANYGYTF.

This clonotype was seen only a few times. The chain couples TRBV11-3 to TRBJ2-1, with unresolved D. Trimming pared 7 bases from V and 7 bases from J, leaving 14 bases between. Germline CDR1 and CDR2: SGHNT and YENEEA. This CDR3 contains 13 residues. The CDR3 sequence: CASMADLWNEQFF. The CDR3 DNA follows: TGTGCCAGCATGGCAGACCTTTGGAATGAGCAGTTCTTC. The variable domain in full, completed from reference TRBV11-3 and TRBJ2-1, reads EAGVVQSPRYKIIEKKQPVAFWCNPISGHNTLYWYLQNLGQGPELLIRYENEEAVDDSQLPKDRFSAERLKGVDSTLKIQPAELGDSAVYLCASMADLWNEQFFGPGTRLTVL.

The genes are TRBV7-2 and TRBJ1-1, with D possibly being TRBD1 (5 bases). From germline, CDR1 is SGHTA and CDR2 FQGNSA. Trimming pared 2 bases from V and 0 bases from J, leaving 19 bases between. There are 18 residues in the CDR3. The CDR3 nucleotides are TGTGCCAGCAGCTTAAGGCATTCAGGGATGGGAATGAACACTGAAGCTTTCTTT. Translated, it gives CASSLRHSGMGMNTEAFF.

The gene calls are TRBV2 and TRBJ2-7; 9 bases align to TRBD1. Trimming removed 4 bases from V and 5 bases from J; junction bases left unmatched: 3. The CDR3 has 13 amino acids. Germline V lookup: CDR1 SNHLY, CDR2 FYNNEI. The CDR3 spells CASSGTGVDEQYF. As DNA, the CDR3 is TGTGCCAGCAGTGGGACAGGGGTGGACGAGCAGTACTTC.

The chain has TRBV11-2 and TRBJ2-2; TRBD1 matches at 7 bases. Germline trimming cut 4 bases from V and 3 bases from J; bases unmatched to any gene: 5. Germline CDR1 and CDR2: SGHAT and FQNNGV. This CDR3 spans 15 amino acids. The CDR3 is CASSSTGVDTGELFF. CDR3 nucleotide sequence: TGTGCCAGCAGCTCAACAGGGGTCGACACCGGGGAGCTGTTTTTT.

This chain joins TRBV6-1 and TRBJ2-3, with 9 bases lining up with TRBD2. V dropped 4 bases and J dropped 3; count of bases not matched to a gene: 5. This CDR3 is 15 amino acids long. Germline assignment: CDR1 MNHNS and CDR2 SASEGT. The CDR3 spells CASSALAGRTDTQYF. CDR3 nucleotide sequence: TGTGCCAGCAGTGCCCTAGCGGGGAGGACAGATACGCAGTATTTT.

For the CDR3, the DNA is TGCAGTGCTAGAGAATTAAGAGGTACGCAGGGCACCCAGCCTGAAGCTTTCTTT. Translating it yields CSARELRGTQGTQPEAFF. The chain is built from TRBV20-1 and TRBJ1-1; TRBD1 is a possible D gene (5 bases). This CDR3 has 18 residues. V shed 0 bases and J shed 6 bases, with 26 bases lying between them. Germline V gene data show CDR1 as DFQATT and CDR2 as SNEGSKA (reference sequence).

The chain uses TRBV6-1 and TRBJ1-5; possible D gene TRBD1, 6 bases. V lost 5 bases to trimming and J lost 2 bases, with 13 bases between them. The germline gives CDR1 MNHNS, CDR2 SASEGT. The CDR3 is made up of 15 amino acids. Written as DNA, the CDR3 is TGTGCCAGCAGTCCAGGGGTTCAAGGCAATCAGCCCCAGCATTTT. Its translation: CASSPGVQGNQPQHF.

The CDR3 DNA sequence: TGTGCCAGCAGGGGGCATTTGCTGTCCGGCGGGGAGCTGTTTTTT. This sequence encodes CASRGHLLSGGELFF. The chain carries TRBV28 and TRBJ2-2, with a possible D match to TRBD1 (5 bases). Germline values: CDR1 MDHEN, CDR2 SYDVKM. CDR3 size: 15 residues. V was clipped by 6 bases and J by 7 bases, with 18 bases between them.

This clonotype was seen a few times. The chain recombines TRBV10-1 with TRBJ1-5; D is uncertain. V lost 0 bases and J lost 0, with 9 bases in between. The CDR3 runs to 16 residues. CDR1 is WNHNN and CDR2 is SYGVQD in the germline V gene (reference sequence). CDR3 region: CASSESRSVSNQPQHF. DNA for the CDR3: TGCGCCAGCAGTGAGTCAAGGTCGGTTAGCAATCAGCCCCAGCATTTT.

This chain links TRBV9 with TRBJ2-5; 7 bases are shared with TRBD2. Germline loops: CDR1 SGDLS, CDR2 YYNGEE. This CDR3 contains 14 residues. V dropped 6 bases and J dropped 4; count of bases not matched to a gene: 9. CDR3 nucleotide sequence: TGTGCCAGCAATCCATCCGGGGAGGGAGAGACCCAGTACTTC. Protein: CASNPSGEGETQYF.

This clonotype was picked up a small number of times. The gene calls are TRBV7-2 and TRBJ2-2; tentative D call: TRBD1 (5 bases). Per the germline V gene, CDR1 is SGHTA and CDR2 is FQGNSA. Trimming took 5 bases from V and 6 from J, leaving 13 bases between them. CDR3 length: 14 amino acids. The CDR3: CASSLNGAAGELFF. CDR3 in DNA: TGTGCCAGCAGCCTCAATGGGGCGGCCGGGGAGCTGTTTTTT.